This entry features one T cell receptor (beta chain) sequence. Sequencing used immunoSEQ multiplex PCR; TCRdb keeps in-frame clones, though not all of them. The table includes 200,000 to 250,000 clones, approximately 90% detected once. Study members were between roughly 18 and 100 years old and lived in some 22 US regions. The data originate from a study of blood T cell repertoires in COVID-19. On the study more broadly: Spain, Italy and the United States supplied samples that represented acute and convalescent COVID-19.

The CDR3 totals 15 residues. V lost 3 bases and J lost 7; bases outside the gene matches: 5. The germline V gene encodes CDR1 SGHTA and CDR2 FQGNSA. This clonotype originated in a man in his fifties or sixties who had been exposed to COVID-19. The sequencing sample was made of PBMCs or T cells enriched from blood (not recorded which). The gene calls are TRBV7-2 and TRBJ1-6; 8 bases fit TRBD1. In nucleotides, the CDR3 is TGTGCCAGCAGCTTCACCGGGACAGGAAATTCACCCCTCCACTTT. It is translated as CASSFTGTGNSPLHF.